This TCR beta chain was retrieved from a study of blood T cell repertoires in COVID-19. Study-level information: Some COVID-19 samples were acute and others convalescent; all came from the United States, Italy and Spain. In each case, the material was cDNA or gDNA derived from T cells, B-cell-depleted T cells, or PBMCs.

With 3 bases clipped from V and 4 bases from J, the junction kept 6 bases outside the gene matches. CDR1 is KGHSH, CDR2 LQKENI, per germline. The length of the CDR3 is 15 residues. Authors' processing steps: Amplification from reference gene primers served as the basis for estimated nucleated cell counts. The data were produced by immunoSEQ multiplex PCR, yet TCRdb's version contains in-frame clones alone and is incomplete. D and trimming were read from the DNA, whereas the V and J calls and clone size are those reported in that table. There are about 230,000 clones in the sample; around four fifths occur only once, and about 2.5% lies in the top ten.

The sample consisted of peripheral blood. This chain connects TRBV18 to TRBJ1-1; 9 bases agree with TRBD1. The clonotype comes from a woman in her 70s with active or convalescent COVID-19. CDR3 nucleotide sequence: TGTGCCAGCTCACCCGACCGGGACAGGGTCACTGAAGCTTTCTTT. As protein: CASSPDRDRVTEAFF. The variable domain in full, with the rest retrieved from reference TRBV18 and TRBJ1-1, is NAGVMQNPRHLVRRRGQEARLRCSPMKGHSHVYWYRQLPEEGLKFMVYLQKENIIDESGMPKERFSAEFPKEGPSILRIQQVVRGDSAAYFCASSPDRDRVTEAFFGQGTRLTVV.